This T cell receptor (beta chain) was found in a study of T cells in localized non-small cell lung cancer (dated by TCRdb to 2020 to 2021). Background on the whole study: Comparing tumors with uninvolved tumor-adjacent lungs, the study looked at the T cell repertoires of fewer than 250 patients with early-stage NSCLC. The cohort comprised around 250 treatment-naïve NSCLC patients with resected, localized lung tumors. NSCLC patients had a mean age of approximately 66 years, and fewer than 150 were male and some 98 female.

The paper as a whole reports these results and caveats: The highest T cell clonality was observed in uninvolved tumor-adjacent lung, where clonality exceeded that of tumor, suggesting that antigenic responses were more focused in uninvolved tumor-adjacent lung. Higher T cell density in blood was associated with longer overall survival, whereas higher clonality in adjacent lung was associated with shorter survival. Of the top 100 tumor clones, a median of roughly 56 were detected in paired uninvolved adjacent lung; under 30 were also among that lung's top 100. Because of the exploratory design, TCR variables were selected using unadjusted p-values without false-discovery rate correction. Because multi-region tumor sequencing was not done, intratumor heterogeneity could not be ruled out.

TCR beta CDR3 regions were sequenced from DNA using the immunoSEQ Assay. The original pipeline was this. To compute T cell density, TCR beta template counts were normalized to usable DNA, which was estimated by amplifying housekeeping genes. Richness was estimated with the preseqR package, extrapolating to 400,000 templates for PBMC samples and 120,000 templates for tissue samples. Clonality was calculated as one minus Pielou's evenness. Tissue-enriched TCRs were identified by differential abundance testing using productive amino-acid clonotypes, minimum total count 5 and alpha 0.1. Repertoire overlap between compartments was quantified with the Jaccard Index and Morisita Overlap Index. GLIPH grouped TCR beta CDR3s together with public tetramer-defined viral CDR3s, and a viral motif had to include at least three viral sequences and show V-gene enrichment. TCRdb stores this immuneACCESS table with in-frame sequences only. Part of the clones is absent; in the studies checked, under half of the shortfall reflects unresolved V genes, and no reason is known for the rest. V and J calls and clone size are given by that table; D and trimming were obtained from the DNA. The sample data list 35,000 or so clones, and around 85% of these were observed just once. The ten largest clones add up to approximately 7.2% of the sample.

About this clone itself: It has no known antigen specificity. The input lacks base qualities; no much larger clone sits a single base away.

At diagnosis, peripheral blood, uninvolved tumor-adjacent lung and tumor were collected and stored as a combination of fresh-frozen and FFPE material. Blood samples were analyzed as peripheral blood mononuclear cells for TCR repertoire profiling. The CDR3 runs 18 residues from the cysteine to the phenylalanine. CDR3 DNA only is kept here, 54 bases in frame from base 1. Deletion took 3 bases off V and 7 bases off J, with a span of 22 bases between the germline ends. CDR1 and CDR2 (SSHAT, FNYEAQ) derive from the germline V gene (reference sequence). The sequence links TRBV7-7 to TRBJ1-6; 5 matching bases give a weak D call of TRBD1. The clonotype comes from a woman aged 40 to 75 with stage I lung adenocarcinoma. The sample consisted of peripheral blood, taken before any cancer treatment. Read as DNA, the sequence is TGTGCCAGCAGCTTCAGCGCCGGGACCCCTTTGAGCAATTCACCCCTCCACTTT. This gives the protein CASSFSAGTPLSNSPLHF.